This TCR beta chain was identified during a study of blood T cell repertoires in COVID-19. About the research overall: Both acute and convalescent COVID-19 samples were obtained from the United States, Italy and Spain.

V trimming: 6 bases; J trimming: 7 bases; junction bases outside the gene matches: 5. The CDR3 covers 13 residues. Germline CDR1 is SNHLY and CDR2 is FYNNEI. In terms of age and location, participants ranged from roughly 18 to 90 years and lived in roughly 22 US areas. Within 2 weeks before study entry, exposed participants met a COVID-19 case. Authors' analysis steps: Amplification from reference gene primers served as the basis for estimated nucleated cell counts. Method: immunoSEQ multiplex PCR; TCRdb's copy keeps in-frame clones and lacks some. Clone size and the V and J calls come from that table; the DNA yielded D and trimming. The repertoire holds roughly 230,000 clones, with 80% to 90% as singletons.

The specimen sequenced was PBMCs or T cells enriched from blood (not recorded which). The receptor was derived from a woman aged 50 to 60 who had been exposed to COVID-19. The chain uses TRBV2 and TRBJ1-2, with 10 bases aligning to TRBD1. The CDR3 is CASSDRGRGGYTF. For the CDR3, the DNA is TGTGCCAGCAGCGACAGGGGGCGGGGTGGCTACACCTTC. The full variable domain, rest sourced from reference TRBV2 and TRBJ1-2, is EPEVTQTPSHQVTQMGQEVILRCVPISNHLYFYWYRQILGQKVEFLVSFYNNEISEKSEIFDDQFSVERPDGSNFTLKIRSTKLEDSAMYFCASSDRGRGGYTFGSGTRLTVV.